The 20 T cell receptor beta chains listed next were all sequenced from one sample in a study of beta chain features in type 1 diabetes. What was sequenced were expressed TCRB transcripts, since all of the isolated RNA had been reverse transcribed. The protocol was immunoSEQ multiplex PCR, while the TCRdb copy is restricted to in-frame clones and leaves out a portion. The sample lists about 180,000 clones, around 13% seen once, with roughly 0.56% in the top ten. Sequencing was performed on central memory CD4+ T cells from blood. These receptors were obtained from a woman aged 18 to 35 in good health.

A few counts support this clone. This chain connects TRBV6-5 to TRBJ1-5; 7 bases align to TRBD1. The V and J ends lost 5 bases and 7 bases, in that order; junction bases with no gene match: 5. The V gene's germline CDR1 is MNHEY and CDR2 SVGAGI. The CDR3 loop spans 13 amino acids. CDR3 sequence: CASSKQGTQPQHF. The CDR3 DNA follows: TGTGCCAGCAGTAAACAGGGGACGCAGCCCCAGCATTTT.

This chain uses TRBV15 with TRBJ2-7; 14 nucleotides align to TRBD2. The trim removed 8 bases at V and 4 bases at J, leaving 1 base unmatched. Germline assignment: CDR1 LNHNV and CDR2 YYDKDF (reference sequence). The CDR3 is 13 residues long. The CDR3 region is CATGTSGSYEQYF. The CDR3 region has the DNA TGTGCCACCGGGACTAGCGGGAGTTACGAGCAGTACTTC.

This clone turned up a few times. J is TRBJ1-2 and V is TRBV11-2; a possible D gene is TRBD1 (6 bases). Trimming cost V 1 base and J 7 bases, with 16 bases left between them. Germline loops: CDR1 SGHAT, CDR2 FQNNGV. The CDR3 runs to 15 residues. For the CDR3, the DNA is TGTGCCAGCAGCTTAGCCCTTACAGGGAGCCTTGGCTACACCTTC. Translation: CASSLALTGSLGYTF.

The rearrangement links TRBV29-1 to TRBJ2-3; 8 nucleotides align to TRBD2. The germline V gene has CDR1 SQVTM and CDR2 ANQGSEA. V dropped 5 bases and J dropped 2; count of bases not matched to a gene: 3. This CDR3 has 13 residues. CDR3: CSVLRGVTDTQYF. Written as DNA, the CDR3 is TGCAGCGTTTTGCGGGGGGTCACAGATACGCAGTATTTT.

This clone has just a few counts. V usage is TRBV4-2 and J usage is TRBJ1-4; TRBD1 aligns across 12 bases. V shed 3 bases, J shed 9 bases, and the junction held 5 bases outside the gene matches. This CDR3 has 15 amino acids. Germline V gene data show CDR1 as LGHNA and CDR2 as YNFKEQ. The CDR3 bases are TGTGCCAGCAGCCACGCCGGGACAGGGGGCAAAAAACTGTTTTTT. It specifies CASSHAGTGGKKLFF.

The V gene is TRBV2, the J gene TRBJ2-1; no reliable D call. V lost 1 base and J 2 bases, leaving 9 bases between the germline ends. The CDR3 consists of 15 residues. The germline V gene encodes CDR1 SNHLY and CDR2 FYNNEI. In DNA form, the CDR3 reads TGTGCCAGCAGTGAAGGGAGCGCCACCTACAATGAGCAGTTCTTC. It translates to CASSEGSATYNEQFF.

This chain joins TRBV9 and TRBJ2-3, with D possibly being TRBD1 (6 bases). Germline CDR1 reads SGDLS; CDR2 reads YYNGEE. The CDR3 covers 16 residues. Trimming pared 3 bases from V and 2 bases from J, leaving 16 bases between. The CDR3 here is CASSGQTGLATDTQYF. The CDR3 coding sequence is TGTGCCAGCAGCGGACAAACAGGGCTCGCCACAGATACGCAGTATTTT.

This clone came up a few times. The chain combines TRBV19 with TRBJ2-3; 9 bases map to TRBD1. Germline trimming cut 6 bases from V and 6 bases from J; bases unmatched to any gene: 4. This CDR3 is built from 13 residues. Germline CDR1 and CDR2: LNHDA and SQIVND (reference sequence). The CDR3 loop is CASSWDRADTQYF. The DNA for the CDR3 is TGTGCCAGTAGCTGGGACAGGGCGGATACGCAGTATTTT.

This clone was seen only a few times. The CDR3 loop reads CASSAPGTGEDYGYTF. The CDR3 DNA sequence: TGTGCCAGCAGTGCCCCCGGGACAGGGGAGGACTATGGCTACACCTTC. This sequence joins TRBV6-6 and TRBJ1-2; 10 nucleotides line up with TRBD1. Germline CDR1 MNHNY, CDR2 SVGAGI (reference sequence). The CDR3 consists of 16 residues. V lost 5 bases and J lost 3; bases outside the gene matches: 9.

This clone was picked up a small number of times. The V gene is TRBV7-3, the J gene TRBJ2-1; D may be TRBD1 (5 bases). Germline CDR1 is SGHTA and CDR2 is FQGTGA. CDR3 size: 14 residues. Trimming stripped 3 bases from V and 4 bases from J, with 10 bases between. This CDR3 reads CASSLGREYNEQFF. CDR3 in DNA: TGTGCCAGCAGCTTGGGCAGGGAATACAATGAGCAGTTCTTC.

Remarks on this clone: Other DNA sequences of this sample code for an identical CDR3. The chain is built from TRBV18 and TRBJ2-2, with 7 nucleotides matching TRBD2. From germline, CDR1 is KGHSH and CDR2 LQKENI. The CDR3 is 15 amino acids. J lost 3 bases, V lost 3 bases, and 4 bases had no gene match. In DNA form, the CDR3 reads TGTGCCAGCTCACCGTCTGCGGGAGACACCGGGGAGCTGTTTTTT. It yields the protein CASSPSAGDTGELFF.

V gene TRBV5-1 combines with J gene TRBJ2-3, with TRBD2 identical over 9 bases. Germline V lookup: CDR1 SGHRS, CDR2 YFSETQ. This CDR3 has 19 residues. V lost 1 base, J lost 5 bases, and 17 bases stayed unmatched. Here the CDR3 DNA reads TGCGCCAGCAGCTTGTATCCCCGGATAGCGGGAGTCGGGGTAGATACGCAGTATTTT. Translating it yields CASSLYPRIAGVGVDTQYF.

This clone was found a few times. The rearrangement uses TRBV18 and TRBJ2-1, with D tentatively TRBD2 (5 bases). V lost 6 bases and J lost 7, with 13 bases in between. CDR1 is KGHSH, CDR2 LQKENI, per germline. The length of the CDR3 is 13 residues. The CDR3 is CASSPVRENEQFF. For the CDR3, the DNA is TGTGCCAGCTCGCCGGTGAGGGAGAATGAGCAGTTCTTC. Full variable domain (remainder filled in from reference TRBV18 and TRBJ2-1): NAGVMQNPRHLVRRRGQEARLRCSPMKGHSHVYWYRQLPEEGLKFMVYLQKENIIDESGMPKERFSAEFPKEGPSILRIQQVVRGDSAAYFCASSPVRENEQFFGPGTRLTVL.

This chain joins TRBV30 and TRBJ1-2; D gene unclear. The CDR3 is made up of 12 amino acids. V was cut by 1 base and J by 5 bases, with 8 bases left in between. CDR1 GTSNPN and CDR2 SVGIG come from the germline V gene (reference sequence). The CDR3 loop is CAWSGGKYGYTF. CDR3 nucleotides: TGTGCCTGGAGTGGCGGAAAATATGGCTACACCTTC.

This clone was seen a few times. The chain carries TRBV7-9 and TRBJ2-7, with unresolved D. The V and J ends lost 7 bases and 3 bases respectively, with 10 bases between them. This CDR3 has 12 amino acids. Germline assignment: CDR1 SEHNR and CDR2 FQNEAQ (reference sequence). CDR3 in amino acids: CASTRSGYEQYF. In nucleotides, the CDR3 is TGTGCCAGCACGCGGTCGGGCTACGAGCAGTACTTC.

The chain links TRBV28 to TRBJ1-2, with D hard to call. Germline values: CDR1 MDHEN, CDR2 SYDVKM. The CDR3 is made up of 13 amino acids. V was trimmed by 6 bases and J by 1 base, leaving 9 bases between them. CDR3 DNA sequence: TGTGCCAGCAGCCCTACAGTTAACTATGGCTACACCTTC. Protein product: CASSPTVNYGYTF.

This clone was seen a handful of times. J is TRBJ2-7 and V is TRBV4-2; D may be TRBD2 (6 bases). The germline CDR1 and CDR2 sequences are LGHNA and YNFKEQ. Trimming took off 0 bases at V and 6 bases at J, with 15 bases between the two ends. The CDR3 sequence is 15 residues long. The chain's CDR3 is CASSQEYRRDGEQYF. The CDR3 DNA reads as TGTGCCAGCAGCCAAGAGTACAGGAGGGATGGCGAGCAGTACTTC.

This clone was counted a few times. The chain carries TRBV6-1 and TRBJ2-3, with TRBD2 identical over 8 bases. Per the germline V gene, CDR1 is MNHNS and CDR2 is SASEGT. The V and J ends lost 4 bases and 3 bases, in that order; junction bases with no gene match: 12. CDR3 length equals 17 residues. Here the CDR3 DNA reads TGTGCCAGCAGTGCACGAGGAACGGGAGGGCCTACAGATACGCAGTATTTT. This encodes CASSARGTGGPTDTQYF.

V and J are TRBV7-9 and TRBJ2-7, with D maybe TRBD2 (5 bases). This CDR3 has 14 residues. In germline, CDR1 is SEHNR, CDR2 FQNEAQ (reference sequence). Trimming left V 2 bases short and J 2 bases short, with 10 bases between. In DNA form, the CDR3 reads TGTGCCAGCAGCTTATCACGGGAAACCTACGAGCAGTACTTC. Amino acids: CASSLSRETYEQYF. The complete variable domain, with remaining parts taken from reference TRBV7-9 and TRBJ2-7, reads DTGVSQNPRHKITKRGQNVTFRCDPISEHNRLYWYRQTLGQGPEFLTYFQNEAQLEKSRLLSDRFSAERPKGSFSTLEIQRTEQGDSAMYLCASSLSRETYEQYFGPGTRLTVT.

This rearrangement joins TRBV6-6 to TRBJ2-7; tentative D call: TRBD1 (6 bases). CDR1 is MNHNY, CDR2 SVGAGI, per germline (reference sequence). V gave up 5 bases and J gave up 4 bases, with 21 bases separating them. The CDR3 has 16 residues. The CDR3 DNA follows: TGTGCCAGCAGTCCCCAGGGGAAGGGTGGTGTTTACGAGCAGTACTTC. It codes for CASSPQGKGGVYEQYF.